Listed here are 13 T cell receptor beta chains from one sample, sequenced in a study of cytomegalovirus exposure and HLA in healthy donors. Vbeta (60) and Jbeta (13) primers were used in the PCR. The repertoire was sequenced with immunoSEQ multiplex PCR; TCRdb's copy has only in-frame clones and lacks some. This table has some 200,000 clones, 79% appearing once. Sequenced input: PBMCs. The receptor source for this set is a woman aged 45-65 years in good health and CMV-seronegative.

This chain uses TRBV27 with TRBJ2-3; D gene ambiguous. V was shortened by 7 bases and J by 1 base, with 9 bases between the two germline ends. Germline CDR1 reads MNHEY; CDR2 reads SMNVEV (reference sequence). The CDR3 totals 13 residues. As DNA, the CDR3 is TGTGCCAGCACCGGGTGGCGCACAGATACGCAGTATTTT. Its translation: CASTGWRTDTQYF.

This chain uses TRBV19 with TRBJ2-5; TRBD1 matches 7 bases. Per germline, CDR1 LNHDA and CDR2 SQIVND (reference sequence). The V gene end was trimmed by 5 bases and the J gene end by 7 bases; junction bases not matched to a gene: 13. The CDR3 is 15 residues long. The CDR3 protein is CASSPGGQGRGTQYF. The CDR3 nucleotides read TGTGCCAGTAGTCCAGGGGGTCAGGGACGGGGGACCCAGTACTTC.

The V gene is TRBV5-5, the J gene TRBJ2-4, with a tentative D call TRBD1 (7 bases). This CDR3 has 19 amino acids. The germline CDR1 and CDR2 sequences are SGHKS and YYEKEE (reference sequence). Trimming took 2 bases from V and 0 from J, leaving 21 bases between them. The CDR3 loop reads CASSLGGGYTILAKNIQYF. CDR3 DNA: TGTGCCAGCAGCTTAGGAGGGGGCTATACAATACTAGCCAAAAACATTCAGTACTTC.

The DNA for the CDR3 is TGTGCCAGCAGTGAAGGGACTAGCACAAGGAATGAGCAGTTCTTC. It codes for CASSEGTSTRNEQFF. The J gene is TRBJ2-1, the V gene TRBV2; 8 bases agree with TRBD2. V shed 1 base, J shed 7 bases, and the junction held 6 bases outside the gene matches. There are 15 residues in the CDR3. Germline CDR1 SNHLY, CDR2 FYNNEI.

The chain carries TRBV7-2 and TRBJ1-1; the D gene is possibly TRBD1 (5 bases). The CDR3 is 11 amino acids. Per germline, CDR1 SGHTA and CDR2 FQGNSA. V lost 3 bases and J lost 11, with 10 bases in between. The CDR3 DNA sequence: TGTGCCAGCAGCTTCTCAGGGCACGCTTTCTTT. Residues: CASSFSGHAFF. Based on the CDR3 plus reference TRBV7-2 and TRBJ1-1, the full variable domain is GAGVSQSPSNKVTEKGKDVELRCDPISGHTALYWYRQSLGQGLEFLIYFQGNSAPDKSGLPSDRFSAERTGGSVSTLTIQRTQQEDSAVYLCASSFSGHAFFGQGTRLTVV.

V gene TRBV27 combines with J gene TRBJ2-7, with D possibly being TRBD1 (6 bases). CDR3 length: 14 amino acids. Trimming cost V 10 bases and J 0 bases, with 16 bases left between them. Germline-derived CDR1 and CDR2 are MNHEY and SMNVEV (reference sequence). The CDR3 DNA follows: TGTGCCACAAAAACAGGGTTGAGCTCCTACGAGCAGTACTTC. As protein: CATKTGLSSYEQYF.

The chain uses TRBV11-2 and TRBJ1-2, with no clear D. The germline V gene has CDR1 SGHAT and CDR2 FQNNGV. This CDR3 region has 14 residues. V lost 0 bases, J lost 7 bases, and 12 bases lay in between. The CDR3 sequence: CASSLEGRGSGYTF. CDR3 coding DNA: TGTGCCAGCAGCTTAGAGGGCAGAGGGTCTGGCTACACCTTC.

This sequence joins TRBV30 and TRBJ1-5; D gene ambiguous. With 1 base removed from V and 1 base from J, the gap between germline ends came to 5 bases. The CDR3 has 13 amino acids. Per the germline V gene, CDR1 is GTSNPN and CDR2 is SVGIG (reference sequence). The CDR3 DNA is TGTGCCTGGAGTGAACACAGCAATCAGCCCCAGCATTTT. Its protein is CAWSEHSNQPQHF.

J is TRBJ1-2 and V is TRBV5-1; 7 bases align to TRBD1. The CDR3 spans 14 residues. Germline assignment: CDR1 SGHRS and CDR2 YFSETQ. The trim removed 5 bases at V and 5 bases at J, leaving 9 bases unmatched. The CDR3 coding sequence is TGCGCCAGCAGTGGAGGGGGCCCAGGGTATGGCTACACCTTC. Protein sequence: CASSGGGPGYGYTF.

The chain is built from TRBV15 and TRBJ1-1, with a possible D match to TRBD1 (5 bases). This CDR3 has 14 residues. Deletions cut 3 bases from V and 1 base from J, with 9 bases between. Looked up from germline, CDR1 is LNHNV and CDR2 is YYDKDF (reference sequence). The CDR3 sequence is CATSSLTGNTEAFF. The CDR3 DNA reads TGTGCCACCAGCAGTCTCACAGGGAACACTGAAGCTTTCTTT.

The chain is built from TRBV4-3 and TRBJ1-4; D remains ambiguous. V dropped 0 bases and J dropped 7 bases, with 15 bases sitting between them. From germline, CDR1 is LGHNA and CDR2 YSLEER. This CDR3 comprises 16 residues. The CDR3 DNA is TGCGCCAGCAGCCAAGACGCGAGGGTAGTTCGTGAAAAACTGTTTTTT. It translates to CASSQDARVVREKLFF.

The rearrangement uses TRBV7-6 and TRBJ1-6, with D tentatively TRBD1 (5 bases). CDR3 length: 14 amino acids. Germline lookup yields CDR1 SGHVS and CDR2 FNYEAQ. Between the trimmed V and J ends, which lost 1 base and 7 bases, there was a span of 8 bases. The CDR3 nucleotides are TGTGCCAGCAGCTTAGATGGGGGGAATTCACCCCTCCACTTT. It encodes CASSLDGGNSPLHF.

The chain uses TRBV18 and TRBJ1-1; no definite D call. CDR1 is KGHSH, CDR2 LQKENI, per germline. Deletions cut 6 bases from V and 5 bases from J, with 13 bases between. The CDR3 consists of 13 residues. The CDR3 DNA follows: TGTGCCAGCTCCGGACTTCCGGGGACTGAAGCTTTCTTT. It specifies CASSGLPGTEAFF.